The 31 T cell receptor beta chains given below trace back to one sample, sequenced in a study of blood T cell repertoires in COVID-19. Generated by immunoSEQ multiplex PCR, the TCRdb table keeps only in-frame clones and is missing some. In the table there are about 28,000 clones, 88% of which are singletons. The sample consisted of peripheral blood. The receptors were sampled from a man aged 60-69 years with COVID-19, enrolled during active disease.

This rearrangement joins TRBV28 to TRBJ2-5; 7 nucleotides line up with TRBD1. CDR1 and CDR2 from the germline V gene are MDHEN and SYDVKM. The CDR3 covers 15 residues. Trimming cost V 6 bases and J 1 base; bases outside gene matches: 8. The CDR3 nucleotides are TGTGCCAGCAGGGGACCCGGGACAGCCCAAGAGACCCAGTACTTC. The encoded protein is CASRGPGTAQETQYF.

This clone was recorded once. The chain combines TRBV18 with TRBJ1-1, with 8 bases that match TRBD1. This CDR3 region has 18 residues. With 6 bases clipped from V and 5 bases from J, the junction kept 20 bases outside the gene matches. Germline V gene data show CDR1 as KGHSH and CDR2 as LQKENI. The CDR3 sequence: CASSLGAGGPPVGTEAFF. The CDR3 DNA reads as TGTGCCAGCTCCCTCGGGGCAGGGGGCCCCCCTGTAGGGACTGAAGCTTTCTTT.

The chain combines TRBV19 with TRBJ1-5; D may be TRBD1 (6 bases). Germline CDR1 and CDR2: LNHDA and SQIVND (reference sequence). The CDR3 extends over 16 amino acids. Trimming left V 6 bases short and J 2 bases short, with 17 bases between. CDR3 sequence: CASSRNRDGGNQPQHF. In DNA form, the CDR3 reads TGTGCCAGTAGCAGAAACAGGGACGGTGGCAATCAGCCCCAGCATTTT.

This clone was counted a few times. The V call is TRBV13, the J call TRBJ2-7; 8 positions match TRBD2. The CDR3 is made up of 16 amino acids. CDR1 and CDR2 from the germline V gene are PRHDT and FYEKMQ (reference sequence). V lost 4 bases and J lost 0; bases outside the gene matches: 8. CDR3 sequence: CASSSKQSGGSYEQYF. The CDR3 DNA reads as TGTGCCAGCAGCTCTAAACAGAGCGGGGGCTCCTACGAGCAGTACTTC. The full variable domain, its missing parts supplied by reference TRBV13 and TRBJ2-7, is AAGVIQSPRHLIKEKRETATLKCYPIPRHDTVYWYQQGPGQDPQFLISFYEKMQSDKGSIPDRFSAQQFSDYHSELNMSSLELGDSALYFCASSSKQSGGSYEQYFGPGTRLTVT.

V and J are TRBV10-2 and TRBJ2-3; unclear D gene. CDR3 length equals 11 residues. Germline CDR1 WSHSY, CDR2 SAAADI. Trimming stripped 11 bases from V and 5 bases from J, with 11 bases between. The CDR3 is CAAYGRDTQYF. CDR3 DNA: TGCGCCGCCTACGGTAGAGATACGCAGTATTTT.

The V gene is TRBV3-1 (or the pseudogene TRBV3-2), the J gene TRBJ2-7; 9 bases align to TRBD2. Trimming at V came to 3 bases and at J to 2 bases, leaving 5 bases not matched to a gene. This CDR3 is 15 amino acids long. Germline V CDR1 and CDR2: LGHDT, YNNKEL (reference sequence). CDR3 protein: CASSQAGTSTYEQYF. DNA of the CDR3: TGTGCCAGCAGCCAGGCCGGGACTAGCACCTACGAGCAGTACTTC.

V usage is TRBV6-2 or TRBV6-3 and J usage is TRBJ2-3; 9 bases match TRBD2. Germline V gives CDR1 MNHEY, CDR2 SVGEGT. The CDR3 covers 17 residues. Germline trimming cut 2 bases from V and 0 bases from J; bases unmatched to any gene: 6. CDR3 coding DNA: TGTGCCAGCAGTTACGAGGCTAGCGGGGCGAGCACAGATACGCAGTATTTT. Protein product: CASSYEASGASTDTQYF.

This clone was observed a single time. This chain joins TRBV2 and TRBJ2-6; D call uncertain. V was clipped by 5 bases and J by 10 bases, with 3 bases between them. The germline CDR1 and CDR2 sequences are SNHLY and FYNNEI. The CDR3 spans 10 residues. CDR3 sequence reads: CASSLNVLTF. The CDR3 coding sequence is TGTGCCAGCAGTTTAAACGTCCTGACTTTC.

The CDR3 protein is CASREQGANYGYTF. In DNA form, the CDR3 reads TGTGCCAGCAGAGAACAGGGGGCTAACTATGGCTACACCTTC. The rearrangement uses TRBV6-1 and TRBJ1-2; 8 positions match TRBD1. The germline gives CDR1 MNHNS, CDR2 SASEGT. The V segment lost 6 bases and the J segment 0 bases; nucleotides outside the gene matches: 3. The CDR3 length is 14 residues.

This sequence joins TRBV6-2 or TRBV6-3 and TRBJ2-1, with 7 positions matching TRBD2. Germline V gene data show CDR1 as MNHEY and CDR2 as SVGEGT. J was trimmed by 0 bases and V by 5 bases; bases with no gene match: 7. The CDR3 spans 16 residues. The chain's CDR3 is CASSQALAASYNEQFF. The CDR3 DNA reads TGTGCCAGCAGTCAGGCCCTAGCGGCCTCCTACAATGAGCAGTTCTTC.

The chain employs TRBV7-9 and TRBJ2-1; no clear D gene. The CDR3 is 14 residues long. CDR1 is SEHNR and CDR2 is FQNEAQ in the germline V gene (reference sequence). Trimming left V 1 base short and J 3 bases short, with 7 bases between. The CDR3, as DNA: TGTGCCAGCAGCTTAGAGTTTAGCTACAATGAGCAGTTCTTC. As protein: CASSLEFSYNEQFF.

In nucleotides, the CDR3 is TGTGCCAGCAGCTCAAGGCGGGCTCCCGAGGGCTTTCAAGCTTTCTTT. Translating gives CASSSRRAPEGFQAFF. The rearrangement uses TRBV7-2 and TRBJ1-1; D is undetermined. CDR1 and CDR2 from the germline V gene are SGHTA and FQGNSA. CDR3 length equals 16 residues. Trimming left V 4 bases short and J 9 bases short, with 24 bases between. Full variable domain (missing parts from reference TRBV7-2 and TRBJ1-1): GAGVSQSPSNKVTEKGKDVELRCDPISGHTALYWYRQSLGQGLEFLIYFQGNSAPDKSGLPSDRFSAERTGGSVSTLTIQRTQQEDSAVYLCASSSRRAPEGFQAFFGQGTRLTVV.

This clone was seen once. The chain uses TRBV19 and TRBJ1-5; D gene ambiguous. The ends were cut back, 7 bases at V and 2 bases at J, with 18 bases in the middle. The CDR3 has 16 amino acids. Germline V gives CDR1 LNHDA, CDR2 SQIVND (reference sequence). This CDR3 reads CASTKRGAVGNQPQHF. CDR3 sequence (DNA): TGTGCCAGTACCAAAAGAGGAGCAGTAGGCAATCAGCCCCAGCATTTT.

In its sample, this clone was seen a few times. This chain uses TRBV3-1 (or the pseudogene TRBV3-2) with TRBJ2-7; weak D call: TRBD2 (5 bases). The CDR3 is made up of 16 amino acids. Trimming removed 0 bases at V and 6 bases at J, with 18 bases between. Germline assignment: CDR1 LGHDT and CDR2 YNNKEL (reference sequence). The CDR3 region has the DNA TGTGCCAGCAGCCAAGATTGGAGGACTGTGCCTCTCGAGCAGTACTTC. Protein product: CASSQDWRTVPLEQYF.

This chain uses TRBV19 with TRBJ2-1; TRBD2 is a possible D gene (6 bases). Trimming took 1 base from V and 13 from J, leaving 14 bases between them. Looked up from germline, CDR1 is LNHDA and CDR2 is SQIVND (reference sequence). This CDR3 is 13 amino acids long. CDR3 DNA: TGTGCCAGTAGTATAGGGTCCAGGGACTTCCAGTTCTTC. Its protein product is CASSIGSRDFQFF. Based on the CDR3 plus reference TRBV19 and TRBJ2-1, the full variable domain is DGGITQSPKYLFRKEGQNVTLSCEQNLNHDAMYWYRQDPGQGLRLIYYSQIVNDFQKGDIAEGYSVSREKKESFPLTVTSAQKNPTAFYLCASSIGSRDFQFFGPGTRLTVL.

V gene TRBV6-5 combines with J gene TRBJ1-5, with 7 positions matching TRBD1. From germline, CDR1 is MNHEY and CDR2 SVGAGI. The CDR3 is 14 residues long. J was trimmed by 6 bases and V by 9 bases; bases with no gene match: 11. CDR3 loop: CASARQGLFQPQHF. The CDR3 nucleotides are TGTGCCAGTGCTCGACAGGGCCTTTTTCAGCCCCAGCATTTT.

This chain uses TRBV5-4 with TRBJ1-1, with D possibly being TRBD1 (5 bases). The CDR3 contains 15 residues. Germline V gene sequence: CDR1 SGHNT, CDR2 YYREEE (reference sequence). Trimming left V 4 bases short and J 2 bases short, with 15 bases between. This CDR3 is CASSRSGGTNTEAFF. CDR3 DNA: TGTGCCAGCAGCCGTTCGGGGGGGACTAACACTGAAGCTTTCTTT.

The chain uses TRBV6-5 and TRBJ1-5, with TRBD1 as a possible D gene (5 bases). CDR1 and CDR2 from the germline V gene are MNHEY and SVGAGI. V was pared by 6 bases and J by 5 bases, with 11 bases between. There are 13 residues in the CDR3. The CDR3 DNA follows: TGTGCCAGCAGGCAGACAGTTTATCAGCCCCAGCATTTT. It is translated as CASRQTVYQPQHF.

The V call is TRBV27, the J call TRBJ2-5; tentative D call: TRBD2 (6 bases). Looked up from germline, CDR1 is MNHEY and CDR2 is SMNVEV (reference sequence). CDR3 length equals 14 residues. The V gene lost 8 bases and the J gene lost 1 base, with 14 bases spanning the gap. Here the CDR3 reads CASWGVESQETQYF. CDR3 DNA: TGTGCCAGCTGGGGGGTCGAAAGCCAAGAGACCCAGTACTTC.

The rearrangement joins TRBV6-6 to TRBJ1-4; the D gene is possibly TRBD1 (6 bases). The germline CDR1 and CDR2 sequences are MNHNY and SVGAGI (reference sequence). V was cut by 6 bases and J by 0 bases, with 11 bases left in between. This CDR3 has 15 amino acids. The DNA of the CDR3 is TGTGCCAGCAGCCGTACAGGGACAACTAATGAAAAACTGTTTTTT. It codes for CASSRTGTTNEKLFF.

The chain joins TRBV30 to TRBJ2-7; 7 positions agree with TRBD1. Losses at the gene ends were 2 bases for V and 0 bases for J; bases not matched to a gene: 7. The germline V gene has CDR1 GTSNPN and CDR2 SVGIG (reference sequence). The CDR3 length is 15 residues. CDR3 sequence reads: CAWSPRQGSSYEQYF. The CDR3 DNA reads as TGTGCCTGGAGTCCTCGACAGGGTAGCTCCTACGAGCAGTACTTC.

This clone was observed a few times. V gene TRBV7-9 combines with J gene TRBJ2-7, with TRBD2 as a possible D gene (6 bases). Trimming shortened V by 5 bases and J by 0 bases, and 11 bases separated the two germline ends. The CDR3 sequence is 14 residues long. CDR1 and CDR2 from the germline V gene are SEHNR and FQNEAQ (reference sequence). CDR3 in amino acids: CASSLSSDSYEQYF. DNA of the CDR3: TGTGCCAGCAGCCTCTCTAGCGACTCCTACGAGCAGTACTTC.

This rearrangement joins TRBV7-6 to TRBJ2-7; weak D call: TRBD2 (5 bases). V was shortened by 5 bases and J by 10 bases, with 18 bases between the two germline ends. In germline, CDR1 is SGHVS, CDR2 FNYEAQ. This CDR3 spans 13 amino acids. The CDR3 region has the DNA TGTGCCAGCAGCAAGTCCGGGAAGGTCGGCCAGTACTTC. Its translation: CASSKSGKVGQYF.

The chain carries TRBV9 and TRBJ2-2; 11 bases align to TRBD1. After removal of 4 bases from V and 3 bases from J, the junction contained 8 bases not matched to a gene. The CDR3 length is 17 residues. Germline assignment: CDR1 SGDLS and CDR2 YYNGEE. CDR3 nucleotide sequence: TGTGCCAGCAGCCCCAGGGACAGGGGGTCTGACACCGGGGAGCTGTTTTTT. This codes for CASSPRDRGSDTGELFF.

The table lists this clone with a few counts. The V gene is TRBV4-1, the J gene TRBJ2-2; 8 bases are a match to TRBD2. The J segment lost 1 base and the V segment lost 3 bases, leaving 1 base of the junction unmatched. The germline V gene has CDR1 MGHRA and CDR2 YSYEKL. This CDR3 region has 15 residues. The CDR3 loop reads CASSQLAGNTGELFF. In nucleotides, the CDR3 is TGCGCCAGCAGCCAGCTAGCGGGGAACACCGGGGAGCTGTTTTTT.

The CDR3 sequence: CATSRDSGWHQPQHF. CDR3 nucleotide sequence: TGTGCCACCAGCAGAGATAGCGGGTGGCATCAGCCCCAGCATTTT. The V and J genes are TRBV15 and TRBJ1-5; D is unclear. The germline V and J ends were trimmed by 0 bases and 5 bases, with 11 bases remaining between them. CDR1 is LNHNV, CDR2 YYDKDF, per germline (reference sequence). The CDR3 covers 15 residues.

This chain joins TRBV10-3 and TRBJ1-1, with D unresolved. This CDR3 contains 13 residues. V lost 10 bases and J lost 3, with 15 bases in between. The V gene's germline CDR1 is ENHRY and CDR2 SYGVKD. DNA of the CDR3: TGTGCCACTCGTGAGGAGATAGACACTGAAGCTTTCTTT. It yields the protein CATREEIDTEAFF.

The genes are TRBV7-9 and TRBJ2-7; D may be TRBD1 (6 bases). The CDR3 loop spans 14 amino acids. Germline V gives CDR1 SEHNR, CDR2 FQNEAQ (reference sequence). V was trimmed by 5 bases and J by 3 bases, leaving 14 bases between them. In nucleotides, the CDR3 is TGTGCCAGCAGCCCAGGGGACGGACTCTACGAGCAGTACTTC. Translating it yields CASSPGDGLYEQYF. The whole variable domain, remainder taken from reference TRBV7-9 and TRBJ2-7, is DTGVSQNPRHKITKRGQNVTFRCDPISEHNRLYWYRQTLGQGPEFLTYFQNEAQLEKSRLLSDRFSAERPKGSFSTLEIQRTEQGDSAMYLCASSPGDGLYEQYFGPGTRLTVT.

There are a few counts of this clone. The chain recombines TRBV7-9 with TRBJ2-7; 7 bases fit TRBD2. CDR3 length: 13 amino acids. V lost 5 bases, J lost 3 bases, and 4 bases stayed unmatched. Germline V gene sequence: CDR1 SEHNR, CDR2 FQNEAQ (reference sequence). The CDR3 DNA sequence: TGTGCCAGCAGCCATCGGACTAGCTACGAGCAGTACTTC. Translated: CASSHRTSYEQYF.

This clone was seen a handful of times. This CDR3 is CASRLWSGAANEKLFF. As DNA, the CDR3 is TGTGCCAGCAGACTTTGGAGCGGGGCTGCTAATGAAAAACTGTTTTTT. The J gene is TRBJ1-4, the V gene TRBV11-2, with D maybe TRBD1 (5 bases). Germline assignment: CDR1 SGHAT and CDR2 FQNNGV. Between the trimmed V and J ends, which lost 6 bases and 3 bases, there was a span of 17 bases. This CDR3 is built from 16 residues.

The chain recombines TRBV6-1 with TRBJ2-7, with D possibly TRBD2 on 6 matching bases. Germline-derived CDR1 and CDR2 are MNHNS and SASEGT. Trimming cost V 3 bases and J 0 bases, with 6 bases left between them. The CDR3 contains 13 residues. The CDR3: CASSEDYSYEQYF. CDR3 bases: TGTGCCAGCAGTGAGGACTACTCCTACGAGCAGTACTTC.